The 7 T cell receptor beta chains reported below all come from one sample, sequenced in a study of T cells after posttransplantation cyclophosphamide. Some clones are missing from TCRdb's copy, which holds only in-frame ones; the method was immunoSEQ multiplex PCR. The table lists some 40,000 clones, with no singletons. Sample: PBMCs. These receptors were obtained from a man aged 50 or older in good health, CMV-negative, and a related stem cell transplant donor.

This clone was seen repeatedly, ten times or more. The chain combines TRBV9 with TRBJ2-1; D is possibly TRBD2 (6 bases). There are 14 residues in the CDR3. Trimming removed 0 bases from V and 4 bases from J, with 8 bases in between. Per the germline V gene, CDR1 is SGDLS and CDR2 is YYNGEE. The CDR3 reads CASSVGDFYNEQFF. The CDR3 coding sequence is TGTGCCAGCAGCGTAGGGGACTTTTACAATGAGCAGTTCTTC.

This clone has ten or more counts. V gene TRBV7-9 combines with J gene TRBJ2-7; no definite D call. The length of the CDR3 is 13 residues. Germline V gene sequence: CDR1 SEHNR, CDR2 FQNEAQ (reference sequence). The V and J ends lost 5 bases and 0 bases respectively, with 8 bases between them. CDR3 residues: CASSPPSSYEQYF. CDR3 sequence (DNA): TGTGCCAGCAGCCCTCCGAGCTCCTACGAGCAGTACTTC.

Many counts were recorded for this clone. The chain joins TRBV18 to TRBJ2-2; possible D gene TRBD1, 5 bases. Trimming removed 6 bases at V and 1 base at J, with 12 bases between. The CDR3 extends over 15 amino acids. In germline, CDR1 is KGHSH, CDR2 LQKENI. CDR3 residues: CASSADILNTGELFF. The CDR3 DNA sequence: TGTGCCAGCTCCGCGGACATATTGAACACCGGGGAGCTGTTTTTT.

This clone has ten or more counts. This chain uses TRBV4-3 with TRBJ1-2, with TRBD1 identical over 8 bases. The length of the CDR3 is 16 residues. Trimming cost V 0 bases and J 2 bases; bases outside gene matches: 5. Looked up from germline, CDR1 is LGHNA and CDR2 is YSLEER. This chain's CDR3 is CASSQDRRDRNYGYTF. In nucleotides, the CDR3 is TGCGCCAGCAGCCAAGATCGTCGGGACAGGAACTATGGCTACACCTTC.

This clone was seen at least ten times. The V call is TRBV7-9, the J call TRBJ2-7, with TRBD1 identical over 8 bases. The CDR3 sequence is 13 residues long. The J segment lost 5 bases and the V segment lost 5 bases, leaving 5 bases of the junction unmatched. Germline V gene data show CDR1 as SEHNR and CDR2 as FQNEAQ (reference sequence). This chain's CDR3 is CASSGRTGNEQYF. The DNA of the CDR3 is TGTGCCAGCAGCGGACGGACAGGGAACGAGCAGTACTTC.

The chain recombines TRBV29-1 with TRBJ2-1, with D perhaps TRBD2 (6 bases). V shed 4 bases and J shed 6 bases, with 7 bases lying between them. The CDR3 runs 11 residues. Germline V gene sequence: CDR1 SQVTM, CDR2 ANQGSEA. CDR3 in amino acids: CSVGGGNEQFF. The CDR3 DNA reads TGCAGCGTTGGGGGAGGCAATGAGCAGTTCTTC.

This clone was seen many times. The CDR3 loop is CASSRGLAGIYEQYF. DNA of the CDR3: TGTGCCAGCAGCAGAGGACTAGCGGGCATATACGAGCAGTACTTC. The rearrangement links TRBV11-2 to TRBJ2-7; 11 bases are shared with TRBD2. This CDR3 has 15 amino acids. Germline assignment: CDR1 SGHAT and CDR2 FQNNGV. The J segment lost 4 bases and the V segment lost 5 bases, leaving 7 bases of the junction unmatched.